These 22 T cell receptor beta chains came from one sample sequenced in a study of siplizumab effects on memory and regulatory T cells. Sequencing was performed with immunoSEQ multiplex PCR; in TCRdb, only in-frame clones are kept and a portion is missing. The sample has about 100,000 clones, 93% seen once. The sequenced sample was Tregs sorted from blood. The receptor set was obtained from a human donor in good health.

This chain joins TRBV28 and TRBJ2-1, with 11 bases matching TRBD2. The germline gives CDR1 MDHEN, CDR2 SYDVKM. V shed 6 bases and J 7 bases; nucleotides not matched to a gene: 8. This CDR3 is 15 amino acids long. The CDR3 loop reads CASRRLAGGRNEQFF. As DNA, the CDR3 is TGTGCCAGCAGAAGGCTAGCGGGAGGTAGGAATGAGCAGTTCTTC.

The genes are TRBV27 and TRBJ1-1, with 9 bases lining up with TRBD1. With V trimmed by 4 bases and J by 4 bases, 7 bases remained unmatched. Germline V lookup: CDR1 MNHEY, CDR2 SMNVEV (reference sequence). The CDR3 extends over 15 amino acids. As DNA, the CDR3 is TGTGCCAGCAGTTCGGCGGGACAGGGCTTCACTGAAGCTTTCTTT. The encoded protein is CASSSAGQGFTEAFF.

The chain joins TRBV5-5 to TRBJ2-5, with 12 bases that match TRBD2. This CDR3 contains 16 residues. The germline V gene has CDR1 SGHKS and CDR2 YYEKEE (reference sequence). Trimming at V came to 3 bases and at J to 1 base, leaving 4 bases not matched to a gene. The CDR3 protein is CASSYRLAGVQETQYF. CDR3 nucleotide sequence: TGTGCCAGCAGCTACCGACTAGCGGGGGTCCAAGAGACCCAGTACTTC.

The V gene is TRBV4-1, the J gene TRBJ2-5; D ambiguous. The CDR3 spans 14 residues. Germline V gene lookup returns CDR1 MGHRA and CDR2 YSYEKL. The germline V and J ends were trimmed by 0 bases and 1 base, with 6 bases remaining between them. The CDR3 sequence is CASSQDRFQETQYF. CDR3 nucleotides: TGCGCCAGCAGCCAAGATAGATTCCAAGAGACCCAGTACTTC.

This rearrangement joins TRBV7-2 to TRBJ2-1; 9 nucleotides line up with TRBD1. Trimming at V came to 5 bases and at J to 3 bases, leaving 8 bases not matched to a gene. CDR3 size: 16 residues. The germline gives CDR1 SGHTA, CDR2 FQGNSA. The CDR3 coding sequence is TGTGCCAGCAGCCGCAGAGGGACAGGGTTCTACAATGAGCAGTTCTTC. Translated: CASSRRGTGFYNEQFF.

A few counts support this clone. CDR3 amino acids: CASTPGGGYTF. The CDR3 DNA follows: TGTGCCAGCACCCCGGGCGGTGGCTACACCTTC. The V call is TRBV5-8, the J call TRBJ1-2; D remains unclear. CDR3 length equals 11 residues. Per germline, CDR1 SGHTS and CDR2 YDEGEE. V was pared by 6 bases and J by 7 bases, with 10 bases between. The full variable domain, rest sourced from reference TRBV5-8 and TRBJ1-2, is EAGVTQSPTHLIKTRGQQATLRCSPISGHTSVYWYQQALGLGLQFLLWYDEGEERNRGNFPPRFSGRQFPNYSSELNVNALELEDSALYLCASTPGGGYTFGSGTRLTVV.

This chain connects TRBV5-1 to TRBJ2-3; 7 bases match TRBD1. This CDR3 is 16 amino acids long. With V trimmed by 4 bases and J by 7 bases, 15 bases remained unmatched. CDR1 is SGHRS, CDR2 YFSETQ, per germline. The DNA of the CDR3 is TGCGCCAGCAGCAAGCAACGCCCGGGACAGCTCCATACGCAGTATTTT. Translation gives CASSKQRPGQLHTQYF.

The chain couples TRBV19 to TRBJ1-5; possible D gene TRBD1, 5 bases. Trimming stripped 0 bases from V and 6 bases from J, with 9 bases between. The germline gives CDR1 LNHDA, CDR2 SQIVND (reference sequence). The CDR3 covers 14 residues. As DNA, the CDR3 is TGTGCCAGTAGTATAGAACCAGGGACTCAGCCCCAGCATTTT. Its translation is CASSIEPGTQPQHF. The variable domain in full, with the rest retrieved from reference TRBV19 and TRBJ1-5, is DGGITQSPKYLFRKEGQNVTLSCEQNLNHDAMYWYRQDPGQGLRLIYYSQIVNDFQKGDIAEGYSVSREKKESFPLTVTSAQKNPTAFYLCASSIEPGTQPQHFGDGTRLSIL.

The chain uses TRBV7-2 and TRBJ2-1; the D is unclear. In germline, CDR1 is SGHTA, CDR2 FQGNSA. The CDR3 length is 13 residues. Trimming shortened V by 3 bases and J by 4 bases, and 7 bases separated the two germline ends. CDR3 bases: TGTGCCAGCAGCTTCGGCCCGTACAATGAGCAGTTCTTC. Translating gives CASSFGPYNEQFF.

The chain recombines TRBV4-2 with TRBJ2-1, with 10 nucleotides matching TRBD2. The trim removed 1 base at V and 9 bases at J, leaving 9 bases unmatched. The V gene's germline CDR1 is LGHNA and CDR2 YNFKEQ. The CDR3 extends over 16 amino acids. The CDR3 spells CASSQVVGTSDSEQFF. The CDR3 DNA sequence: TGTGCCAGCAGCCAAGTGGTAGGGACTAGCGACAGTGAGCAGTTCTTC.

This clone showed up just a few times. The rearrangement uses TRBV6-5 and TRBJ1-6; D may be TRBD1 (5 bases). CDR1 is MNHEY, CDR2 SVGAGI, per germline. Trimming stripped 7 bases from V and 15 bases from J, with 16 bases between. This CDR3 is built from 12 residues. In DNA form, the CDR3 reads TGTGCCAGCACCCACCCGGGGGGATTCCTCCACTTT. Its translation: CASTHPGGFLHF.

V usage is TRBV7-2 and J usage is TRBJ1-3; no clear D. The CDR3 covers 13 residues. V shed 5 bases and J shed 3 bases, with 8 bases lying between them. Germline V lookup: CDR1 SGHTA, CDR2 FQGNSA. The CDR3 sequence: CASSPRSGNTIYF. The CDR3 bases are TGTGCCAGCAGCCCCCGTAGTGGAAACACCATATATTTT.

In this sample, this clone turned up once. The rearrangement links TRBV20-1 to TRBJ1-1, with a weak D call TRBD1 (6 bases). The CDR3 has 10 amino acids. Trimming left V 6 bases short and J 8 bases short, with 10 bases between. Per the germline V gene, CDR1 is DFQATT and CDR2 is SNEGSKA (reference sequence). This CDR3 is CSARGNEAFF. The CDR3 nucleotides read TGCAGTGCGAGGGGGAACGAAGCTTTCTTT.

The V gene is TRBV27, the J gene TRBJ2-2, with 7 bases fitting TRBD2. Per the germline V gene, CDR1 is MNHEY and CDR2 is SMNVEV (reference sequence). CDR3 size: 14 residues. Trimming took 6 bases from V and 5 from J; bases not matched to a gene: 6. The CDR3 sequence is CASRSGARTGELFF. The CDR3 DNA sequence: TGTGCCAGCAGAAGCGGGGCGAGGACCGGGGAGCTGTTTTTT.

The gene calls are TRBV7-9 and TRBJ2-5; D is ambiguous. Germline CDR1 SEHNR, CDR2 FQNEAQ (reference sequence). The CDR3 contains 13 residues. Trimming took 2 bases from V and 2 from J, leaving 6 bases between them. CDR3 nucleotides: TGTGCCAGCAGCTTATACATACAAGAGACCCAGTACTTC. Amino acids: CASSLYIQETQYF.

The genes are TRBV5-1 and TRBJ2-7, with 7 nucleotides matching TRBD1. Germline CDR1 is SGHRS and CDR2 is YFSETQ. V was pared by 4 bases and J by 7 bases, with 14 bases of the junction left unmatched. The CDR3 has 15 amino acids. CDR3 sequence (DNA): TGCGCCAGCAGCAAGGGGGACAGTTCGGTGAGAGAGCAGTACTTC. Translation: CASSKGDSSVREQYF.

The chain links TRBV7-9 to TRBJ2-7; D is unclear. The V and J ends lost 4 bases and 2 bases respectively, with 6 bases between them. CDR1 and CDR2 from the germline V gene are SEHNR and FQNEAQ (reference sequence). This CDR3 has 12 residues. The CDR3 nucleotides read TGTGCCAGCAGCTACGGGCCCTACGAGCAGTACTTC. Encoded protein: CASSYGPYEQYF.

The gene calls are TRBV4-1 and TRBJ2-2; 7 bases align to TRBD2. This CDR3 has 16 amino acids. The germline V gene encodes CDR1 MGHRA and CDR2 YSYEKL. Unmatched junction bases numbered 5, after V lost 4 bases and J lost 0 bases. DNA of the CDR3: TGCGCCAGCAGCCGAAGGACTAGGGCGAACACCGGGGAGCTGTTTTTT. Translation gives CASSRRTRANTGELFF.

This sequence joins TRBV27 and TRBJ2-3, with TRBD2 matching over 12 bases. CDR3 size: 15 residues. Germline assignment: CDR1 MNHEY and CDR2 SMNVEV (reference sequence). After removal of 6 bases from V and 4 bases from J, the junction contained 5 bases not matched to a gene. The CDR3 is CASSRTSGNPDTQYF. The DNA of the CDR3 is TGTGCCAGCAGCAGGACTAGCGGGAACCCAGATACGCAGTATTTT.

This chain connects TRBV6-5 to TRBJ2-2; TRBD1 matches at 8 bases. After removal of 4 bases from V and 5 bases from J, the junction contained 6 bases not matched to a gene. The germline V gene has CDR1 MNHEY and CDR2 SVGAGI. The CDR3 sequence is 15 residues long. CDR3 nucleotides: TGTGCCAGCAGTTCCCTCAGGGGGCGGACCGGGGAGCTGTTTTTT. As protein: CASSSLRGRTGELFF.

The rearrangement uses TRBV10-1 and TRBJ1-1; 7 positions match TRBD1. Trimming took 4 bases from V and 4 from J; bases not matched to a gene: 9. The CDR3 consists of 15 residues. Per germline, CDR1 WNHNN and CDR2 SYGVQD (reference sequence). In DNA, the CDR3 is TGCGCCAGCAGTGCAGGAGGGGGCGCGAGCACTGAAGCTTTCTTT. Amino acids: CASSAGGGASTEAFF.

The chain couples TRBV15 to TRBJ1-1; tentative D call: TRBD1 (5 bases). Between the trimmed V and J ends, which lost 1 base and 4 bases, there was a span of 16 bases. The germline gives CDR1 LNHNV, CDR2 YYDKDF (reference sequence). The CDR3 has 16 residues. In nucleotides, the CDR3 is TGTGCCACCAGCAGAGTCGAGACTTGGGGCGGCACTGAAGCTTTCTTT. Translated: CATSRVETWGGTEAFF.